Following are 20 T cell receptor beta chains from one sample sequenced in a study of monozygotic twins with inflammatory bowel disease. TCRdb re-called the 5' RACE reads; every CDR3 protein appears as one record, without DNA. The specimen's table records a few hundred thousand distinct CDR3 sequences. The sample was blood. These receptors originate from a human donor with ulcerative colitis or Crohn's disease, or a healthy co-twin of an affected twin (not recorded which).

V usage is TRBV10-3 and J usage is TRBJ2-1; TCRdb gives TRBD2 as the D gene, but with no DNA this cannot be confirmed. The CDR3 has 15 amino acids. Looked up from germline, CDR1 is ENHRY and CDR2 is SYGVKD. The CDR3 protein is CAISDLAGGYNEQFF.

Here the CDR3 reads CATSGVYNEQFF. This chain connects TRBV15 to TRBJ2-1. Germline CDR1 is LNHNV and CDR2 is YYDKDF (reference sequence). This CDR3 is built from 12 residues.

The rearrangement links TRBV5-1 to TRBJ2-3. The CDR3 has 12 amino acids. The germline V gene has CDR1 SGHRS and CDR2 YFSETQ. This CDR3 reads CASSLLEDTQYF.

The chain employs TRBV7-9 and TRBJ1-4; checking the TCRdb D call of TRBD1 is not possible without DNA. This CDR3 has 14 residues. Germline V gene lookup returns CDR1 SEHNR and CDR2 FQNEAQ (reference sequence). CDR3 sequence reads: CASSLTQGSEKLFF.

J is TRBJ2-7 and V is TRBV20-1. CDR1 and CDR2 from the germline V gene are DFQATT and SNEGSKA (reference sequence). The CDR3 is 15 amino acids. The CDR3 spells CSARDHNSRISEQYF.

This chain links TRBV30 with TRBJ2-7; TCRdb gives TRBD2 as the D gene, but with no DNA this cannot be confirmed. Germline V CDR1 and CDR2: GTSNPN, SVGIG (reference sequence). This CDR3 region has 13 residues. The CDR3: CAWTWGLGDEQYF.

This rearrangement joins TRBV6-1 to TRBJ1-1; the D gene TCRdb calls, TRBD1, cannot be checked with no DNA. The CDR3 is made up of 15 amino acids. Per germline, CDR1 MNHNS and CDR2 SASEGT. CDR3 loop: CASILDVTGVTEAFF.

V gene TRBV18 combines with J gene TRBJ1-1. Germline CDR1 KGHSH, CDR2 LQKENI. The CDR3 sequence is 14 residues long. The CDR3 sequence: CASSRITKNTEAFF. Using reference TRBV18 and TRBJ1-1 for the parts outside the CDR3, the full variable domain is NAGVMQNPRHLVRRRGQEARLRCSPMKGHSHVYWYRQLPEEGLKFMVYLQKENIIDESGMPKERFSAEFPKEGPSILRIQQVVRGDSAAYFCASSRITKNTEAFFGQGTRLTVV.

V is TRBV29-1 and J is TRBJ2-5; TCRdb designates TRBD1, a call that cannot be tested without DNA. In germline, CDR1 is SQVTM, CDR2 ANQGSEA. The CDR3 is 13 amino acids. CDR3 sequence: CSGGQTPGETQYF.

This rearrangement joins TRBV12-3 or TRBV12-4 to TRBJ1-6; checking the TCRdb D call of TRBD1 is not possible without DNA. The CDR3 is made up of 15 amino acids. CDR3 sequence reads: CDSSPRGPQGDPLHF.

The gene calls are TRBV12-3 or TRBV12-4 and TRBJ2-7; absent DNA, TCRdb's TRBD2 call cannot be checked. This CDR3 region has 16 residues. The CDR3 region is CASSAQPQAASNEQYF.

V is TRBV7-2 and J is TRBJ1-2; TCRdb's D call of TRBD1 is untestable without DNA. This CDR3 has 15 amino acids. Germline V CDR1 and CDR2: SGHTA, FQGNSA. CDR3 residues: CASSPYRDLDYGYTF. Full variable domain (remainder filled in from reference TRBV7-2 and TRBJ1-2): GAGVSQSPSNKVTEKGKDVELRCDPISGHTALYWYRQSLGQGLEFLIYFQGNSAPDKSGLPSDRFSAERTGGSVSTLTIQRTQQEDSAVYLCASSPYRDLDYGYTFGSGTRLTVV.

CDR3 region: CASSPLNDRALGGYTF. V gene TRBV18 combines with J gene TRBJ1-2; TCRdb gives TRBD1 as the D gene, but with no DNA this cannot be confirmed. Germline V CDR1 and CDR2: KGHSH, LQKENI. CDR3 length equals 16 residues.

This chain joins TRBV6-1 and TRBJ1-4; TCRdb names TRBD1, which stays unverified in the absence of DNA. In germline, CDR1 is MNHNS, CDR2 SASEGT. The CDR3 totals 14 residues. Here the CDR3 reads CASSDRVLEEKLFF.

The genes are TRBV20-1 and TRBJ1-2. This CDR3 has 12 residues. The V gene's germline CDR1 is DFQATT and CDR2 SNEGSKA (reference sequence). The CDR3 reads CSADRTNYGYTF.

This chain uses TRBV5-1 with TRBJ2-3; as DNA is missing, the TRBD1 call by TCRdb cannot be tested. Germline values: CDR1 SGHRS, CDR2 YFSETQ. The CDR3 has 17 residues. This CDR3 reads CASSTARTGGGTDTQYF. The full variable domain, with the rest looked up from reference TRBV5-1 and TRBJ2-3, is KAGVTQTPRYLIKTRGQQVTLSCSPISGHRSVSWYQQTPGQGLQFLFEYFSETQRNKGNFPGRFSGRQFSNSRSEMNVSTLELGDSALYLCASSTARTGGGTDTQYFGPGTRLTVL.

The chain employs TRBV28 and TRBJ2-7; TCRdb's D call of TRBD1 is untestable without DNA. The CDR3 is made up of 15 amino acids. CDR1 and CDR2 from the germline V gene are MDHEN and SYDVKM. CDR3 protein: CASSSPGQSAYEQYF.

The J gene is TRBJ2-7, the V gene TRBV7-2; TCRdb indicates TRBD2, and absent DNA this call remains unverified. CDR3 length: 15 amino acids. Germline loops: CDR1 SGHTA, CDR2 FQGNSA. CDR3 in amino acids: CASSAGWRTSYEQYF.

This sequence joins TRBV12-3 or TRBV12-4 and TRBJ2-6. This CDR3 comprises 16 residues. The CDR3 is CASSFWSSSGANVLTF.

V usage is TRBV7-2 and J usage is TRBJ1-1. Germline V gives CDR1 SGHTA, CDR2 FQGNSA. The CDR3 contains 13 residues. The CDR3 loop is CASRKNMNTEAFF.